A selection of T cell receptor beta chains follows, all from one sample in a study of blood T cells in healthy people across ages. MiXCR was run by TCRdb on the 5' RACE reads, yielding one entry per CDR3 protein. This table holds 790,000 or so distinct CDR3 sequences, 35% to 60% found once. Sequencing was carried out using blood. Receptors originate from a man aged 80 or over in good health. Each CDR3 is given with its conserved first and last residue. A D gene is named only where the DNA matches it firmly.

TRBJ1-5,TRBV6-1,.,CASSVGQNQPQHF
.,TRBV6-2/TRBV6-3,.,CASRYRPHEQYF
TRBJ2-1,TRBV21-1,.,CASRHHCGRYNEQFF
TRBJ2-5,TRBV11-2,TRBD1,CAIGTEETQYF
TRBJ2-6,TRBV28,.,CASSGSGAGANVLTF
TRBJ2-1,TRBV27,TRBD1,CASSTLGQIYEQFF
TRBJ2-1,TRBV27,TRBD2,CASSSTSGYNEQFF
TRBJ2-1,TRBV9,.,CASSVVTGGDEQFF
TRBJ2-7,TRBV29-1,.,CSVEADPGSEQYF
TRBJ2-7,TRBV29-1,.,CSGGRGPGYEQYF
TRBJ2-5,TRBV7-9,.,CASRRGVETQYF
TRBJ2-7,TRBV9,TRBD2,CASSVAAGQYEQYF
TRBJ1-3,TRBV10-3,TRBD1,CAISPGQGARGNTIYF
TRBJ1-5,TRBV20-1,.,CSTSLGRSNQPQHF
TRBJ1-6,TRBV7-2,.,CASSFGRGFNSPLHF
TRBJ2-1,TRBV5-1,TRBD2,CASSPAASGANEQFF
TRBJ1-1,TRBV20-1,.,CSARDRRLMNTEAFF
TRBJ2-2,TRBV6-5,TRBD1,CASSSTGGGTGELFF
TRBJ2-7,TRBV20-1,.,CSARDKTVADNEQYF
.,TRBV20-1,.,CSAKGVGVNEQYF
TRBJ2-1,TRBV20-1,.,CSARRQELLHEQFF
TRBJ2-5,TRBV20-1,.,CSAPQQGLETQYF
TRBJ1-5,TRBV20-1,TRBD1,CSATRGQMQPQHF
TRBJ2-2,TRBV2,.,CASIQGGNTGELFF
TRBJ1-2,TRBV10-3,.,CASQQGRLYGYTF
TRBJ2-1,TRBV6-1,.,CASSEARGKNEQFF
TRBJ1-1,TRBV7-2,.,CASSLQRVTEAFF